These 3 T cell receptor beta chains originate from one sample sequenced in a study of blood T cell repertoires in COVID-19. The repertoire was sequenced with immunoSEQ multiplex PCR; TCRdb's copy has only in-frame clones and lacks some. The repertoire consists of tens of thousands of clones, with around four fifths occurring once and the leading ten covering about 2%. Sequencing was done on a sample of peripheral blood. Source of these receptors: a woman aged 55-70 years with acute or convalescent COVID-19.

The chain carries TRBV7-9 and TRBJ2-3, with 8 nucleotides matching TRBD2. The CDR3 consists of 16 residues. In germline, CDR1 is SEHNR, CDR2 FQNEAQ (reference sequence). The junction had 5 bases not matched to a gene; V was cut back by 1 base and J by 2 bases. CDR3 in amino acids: CASSLESGGPTDTQYF. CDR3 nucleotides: TGTGCCAGCAGCTTAGAGAGCGGGGGCCCCACAGATACGCAGTATTTT.

CDR3 loop: CSGEQGRETQYF. CDR3 sequence (DNA): TGCAGCGGGGAACAGGGGCGAGAGACCCAGTACTTC. V usage is TRBV29-1 and J usage is TRBJ2-5, with TRBD1 matching 7 bases. Germline V gene lookup returns CDR1 SQVTM and CDR2 ANQGSEA. The CDR3 extends over 12 amino acids. The V and J ends lost 7 bases and 4 bases, in that order; junction bases with no gene match: 6.

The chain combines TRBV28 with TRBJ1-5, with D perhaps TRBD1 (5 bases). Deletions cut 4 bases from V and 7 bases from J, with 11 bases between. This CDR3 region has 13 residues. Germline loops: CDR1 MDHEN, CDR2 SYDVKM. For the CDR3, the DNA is TGTGCCAGCAGTTCTCAGGGAAGCCAGCCCCAGCATTTT. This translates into CASSSQGSQPQHF.